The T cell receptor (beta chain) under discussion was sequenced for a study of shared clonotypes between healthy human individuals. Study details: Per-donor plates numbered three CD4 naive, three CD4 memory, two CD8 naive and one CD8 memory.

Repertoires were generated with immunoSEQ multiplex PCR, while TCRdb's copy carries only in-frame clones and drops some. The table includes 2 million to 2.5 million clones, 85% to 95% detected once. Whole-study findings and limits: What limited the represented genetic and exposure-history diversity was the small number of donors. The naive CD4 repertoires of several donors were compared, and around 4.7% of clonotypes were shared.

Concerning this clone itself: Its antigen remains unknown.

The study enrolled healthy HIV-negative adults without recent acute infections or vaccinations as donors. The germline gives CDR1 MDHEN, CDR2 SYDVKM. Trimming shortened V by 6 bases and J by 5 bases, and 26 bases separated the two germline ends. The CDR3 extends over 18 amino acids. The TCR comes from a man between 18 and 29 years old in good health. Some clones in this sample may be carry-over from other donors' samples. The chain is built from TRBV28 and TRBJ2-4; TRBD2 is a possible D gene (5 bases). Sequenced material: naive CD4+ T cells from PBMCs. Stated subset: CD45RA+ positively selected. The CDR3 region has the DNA TGTGCCAGCAGCCGCCTGGGCCTCGCCCTCGGGATCCAAAACATTCAGTACTTC. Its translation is CASSRLGLALGIQNIQYF.